This T cell receptor (beta chain) emerged from a study of T cell responses to AZD1222 COVID-19 vaccine. Details on this clone: Its antigen is undetermined.

The data were produced by immunoSEQ multiplex PCR, yet TCRdb's version contains in-frame clones alone and is incomplete. This sample yields approximately 190,000 clones, of which roughly 93% are seen a single time; approximately 0.97% belongs to the top ten. Study observations and caveats: There were repertoire samples only from the period after the peak T cell response.

The CDR3 runs 16 residues. The V and J ends lost 4 bases and 2 bases, in that order; junction bases with no gene match: 5. Looked up from germline, CDR1 is SGHTA and CDR2 is FQGNSA. The sequencing used peripheral blood, collected on day 0 of AZD1222 vaccination. This chain links TRBV7-2 with TRBJ2-2; the match to TRBD2 covers 9 bases. The sequence was obtained from an adult in good health. CDR3 nucleotide sequence: TGTGCCAGCAGCTCGCGACTAGCGGTCAACACCGGGGAGCTGTTTTTT. Translation gives CASSSRLAVNTGELFF.